The rows below give T cell receptor beta chains drawn from one sample of a study of blood T cell repertoires in COVID-19. Here immunoSEQ multiplex PCR was the method, and the copy in TCRdb shows in-frame clones only, minus some. The sample shows roughly 150,000 clones, less than 90% of them seen only once. Sequenced sample: peripheral blood. These receptors were collected from a woman between 65 and 79 years old with acute or convalescent COVID-19. Both conserved end residues are part of each CDR3. D genes are given only for firm matches. Expanded clones get a size class; other rows say once, few or many, or leave the size out.

CDR3aa: CASSLVGGPRGSYNSPLHF
CDR3nt: TGTGCCAGCAGCTTAGTAGGGGGCCCAAGGGGGTCCTATAATTCACCCCTCCACTTT
d_gene: TRBD1
abundance: -
len: 19
j_gene: TRBJ1-6
v_gene: TRBV7-2

CDR3aa: CASRESTVLTF
CDR3nt: TGTGCCAGCCGCGAAAGTACCGTCCTGACTTTC
d_gene: -
abundance: -
len: 11
j_gene: TRBJ2-6
v_gene: TRBV2

CDR3aa: CATSDQREGLESTQYF
CDR3nt: TGTGCCACCAGTGATCAGCGGGAGGGCTTAGAATCGACCCAGTACTTC
d_gene: TRBD2
abundance: -
len: 16
j_gene: TRBJ2-5
v_gene: TRBV24-1

CDR3aa: CASSTTRLRTGGLTEAFF
CDR3nt: TGTGCCAGTAGTACAACCCGTCTTAGGACAGGGGGCCTTACTGAAGCTTTCTTT
d_gene: TRBD1
abundance: few
len: 18
j_gene: TRBJ1-1
v_gene: TRBV19

CDR3aa: CASSQDLQGYTF
CDR3nt: TGTGCCAGCAGTCAGGATTTGCAGGGCTACACCTTC
d_gene: -
abundance: -
len: 12
j_gene: TRBJ1-2
v_gene: TRBV6-2/TRBV6-3

CDR3aa: CASRGDSGSTEAFF
CDR3nt: TGTGCCAGCAGAGGGGACAGCGGGAGCACTGAAGCTTTCTTT
d_gene: TRBD1
abundance: -
len: 14
j_gene: TRBJ1-1
v_gene: TRBV28

CDR3aa: CASSLWGPTEAFF
CDR3nt: TGTGCCAGCAGTTTATGGGGGCCCACTGAAGCTTTCTTT
d_gene: -
abundance: -
len: 13
j_gene: TRBJ1-1
v_gene: TRBV27

CDR3aa: CASSQRGLLNTEAFF
CDR3nt: TGTGCCAGCAGCCAACGGGGACTCTTGAACACTGAAGCTTTCTTT
d_gene: -
abundance: -
len: 15
j_gene: TRBJ1-1
v_gene: TRBV14

CDR3aa: CASSLGGGSSYEQYF
CDR3nt: TGTGCCAGCAGCTTGGGCGGGGGTTCCTCCTACGAGCAGTACTTC
d_gene: TRBD2
abundance: once
len: 15
j_gene: TRBJ2-7
v_gene: TRBV7-2

CDR3aa: CASSHAGTKSTDTQYF
CDR3nt: TGTGCCAGCAGCCACGCCGGGACTAAGAGCACAGATACGCAGTATTTT
d_gene: TRBD2
abundance: -
len: 16
j_gene: TRBJ2-3
v_gene: TRBV14

CDR3aa: CASSTRPRDQPQHF
CDR3nt: TGTGCCAGCAGCACTAGACCTAGGGATCAGCCCCAGCATTTT
d_gene: -
abundance: -
len: 14
j_gene: TRBJ1-5
v_gene: TRBV11-2

CDR3aa: CASSFPLLTEAFF
CDR3nt: TGTGCCAGCAGCTTCCCGTTACTGACTGAAGCTTTCTTT
d_gene: -
abundance: few
len: 13
j_gene: TRBJ1-1
v_gene: TRBV7-9

CDR3aa: CASSFGDRFRPPETQYF
CDR3nt: TGCGCCAGCAGCTTCGGCGACAGGTTTCGGCCCCCGGAGACCCAGTACTTC
d_gene: -
abundance: -
len: 17
j_gene: TRBJ2-5
v_gene: TRBV5-1

CDR3aa: CASSQELAAHIYTQYF
CDR3nt: TGTGCCAGCAGCCAAGAGCTAGCGGCCCACATCTATACGCAGTATTTT
d_gene: TRBD2
abundance: -
len: 16
j_gene: TRBJ2-3
v_gene: TRBV4-2

CDR3aa: CASSFPGSYNEQFF
CDR3nt: TGTGCCAGCAGTTTTCCGGGATCCTACAATGAGCAGTTCTTC
d_gene: -
abundance: -
len: 14
j_gene: TRBJ2-1
v_gene: TRBV28

CDR3aa: CASSKHRTSGTDNEQFF
CDR3nt: TGTGCCAGCAGTAAACACCGGACTAGCGGGACCGACAATGAGCAGTTCTTC
d_gene: TRBD2
abundance: -
len: 17
j_gene: TRBJ2-1
v_gene: TRBV6-2/TRBV6-3

CDR3aa: CASSKGGQGQETQYF
CDR3nt: TGTGCCAGCTCGAAGGGGGGGCAGGGACAAGAGACCCAGTACTTC
d_gene: -
abundance: -
len: 15
j_gene: TRBJ2-5
v_gene: TRBV6-5

CDR3aa: CASSSRGRGVYGYTF
CDR3nt: TGTGCCAGTAGTAGCAGGGGGCGCGGGGTCTATGGCTACACCTTC
d_gene: TRBD1
abundance: -
len: 15
j_gene: TRBJ1-2
v_gene: TRBV19

CDR3aa: CASSLYGLLDEQFF
CDR3nt: TGTGCCAGCAGCTTGTACGGACTTTTGGATGAGCAGTTCTTC
d_gene: -
abundance: -
len: 14
j_gene: TRBJ2-1
v_gene: TRBV5-8

CDR3aa: CASSLDLAGAGEQFF
CDR3nt: TGTGCCAGCAGCTTAGACCTAGCGGGAGCGGGGGAGCAGTTCTTC
d_gene: TRBD2
abundance: -
len: 15
j_gene: TRBJ2-1
v_gene: TRBV7-2

CDR3aa: CASSFYSGGSGNTIYF
CDR3nt: TGTGCCAGCAGTTTTTATTCAGGGGGGAGTGGAAACACCATATATTTT
d_gene: TRBD1
abundance: few
len: 16
j_gene: TRBJ1-3
v_gene: TRBV28

CDR3aa: CASSETTLAEKYNEQFF
CDR3nt: TGTGCCAGCAGTGAAACCACACTAGCGGAGAAATACAATGAGCAGTTCTTC
d_gene: TRBD2
abundance: -
len: 17
j_gene: TRBJ2-1
v_gene: TRBV25-1

CDR3aa: CASSMTPFYGYTF
CDR3nt: TGTGCCAGTAGTATGACACCATTTTATGGCTACACCTTC
d_gene: -
abundance: once
len: 13
j_gene: TRBJ1-2
v_gene: TRBV19

CDR3aa: CASTKNAGASYEQYF
CDR3nt: TGTGCCAGCACCAAGAACGCGGGAGCCTCCTACGAGCAGTACTTC
d_gene: TRBD2
abundance: once
len: 15
j_gene: TRBJ2-7
v_gene: TRBV6-5

CDR3aa: CASSPYPRSGKLFF
CDR3nt: TGTGCCAGCAGTCCTTATCCGCGGTCCGGGAAACTGTTTTTT
d_gene: -
abundance: -
len: 14
j_gene: TRBJ1-4
v_gene: TRBV27

CDR3aa: CASSSGTYNEQFF
CDR3nt: TGTGCCAGCAGTAGCGGGACCTACAATGAGCAGTTCTTC
d_gene: TRBD2
abundance: -
len: 13
j_gene: TRBJ2-1
v_gene: TRBV28

CDR3aa: CASSLGGGVYNEQFF
CDR3nt: TGTGCCAGCAGCTTAGGCGGGGGCGTCTACAATGAGCAGTTCTTC
d_gene: -
abundance: -
len: 15
j_gene: TRBJ2-1
v_gene: TRBV11-3

CDR3aa: CASSISRTYNEKLFF
CDR3nt: TGTGCCAGTAGTATATCCAGGACATATAATGAAAAACTGTTTTTT
d_gene: -
abundance: -
len: 15
j_gene: TRBJ1-4
v_gene: TRBV19

CDR3aa: CASSLAGTGGTEAFF
CDR3nt: TGTGCCAGCAGCTTAGCCGGGACAGGGGGCACTGAAGCTTTCTTT
d_gene: TRBD1
abundance: -
len: 15
j_gene: TRBJ1-1
v_gene: TRBV11-2

CDR3aa: CASSQFSENTEAFF
CDR3nt: TGTGCCAGCTCACAATTCAGTGAAAACACTGAAGCTTTCTTT
d_gene: -
abundance: -
len: 14
j_gene: TRBJ1-1
v_gene: TRBV18

CDR3aa: CASSLSGYTGELFF
CDR3nt: TGTGCCAGCAGCCTTAGCGGTTACACCGGGGAGCTGTTTTTT
d_gene: -
abundance: few
len: 14
j_gene: TRBJ2-2
v_gene: TRBV3-1/TRBV3-2

CDR3aa: CASSLATDNRGNYGYTF
CDR3nt: TGTGCCAGCAGCTTGGCTACTGATAACAGGGGGAACTATGGCTACACCTTC
d_gene: TRBD1
abundance: -
len: 17
j_gene: TRBJ1-2
v_gene: TRBV7-2

CDR3aa: CASSSVLGIYGYTF
CDR3nt: TGTGCCAGCAGCTCCGTCCTCGGTATCTATGGCTACACCTTC
d_gene: -
abundance: once
len: 14
j_gene: TRBJ1-2
v_gene: TRBV6-2/TRBV6-3

CDR3aa: CASSVPGTGAGHEQFF
CDR3nt: TGTGCCAGCAGTGTGCCCGGGACAGGGGCGGGCCATGAGCAGTTCTTC
d_gene: TRBD1
abundance: -
len: 16
j_gene: TRBJ2-1
v_gene: TRBV28

CDR3aa: CASRGQGGGWSEQYF
CDR3nt: TGTGCCAGCAGGGGACAGGGAGGGGGATGGAGTGAGCAGTACTTC
d_gene: TRBD1
abundance: -
len: 15
j_gene: TRBJ2-7
v_gene: TRBV11-2